This T cell receptor (beta chain) was recovered during a study of blood T cells in healthy people across ages. This clonotype was picked up a small number of times. The antigen is undetermined. The CDR3 is 14 amino acids. With V trimmed by 3 bases and J by 4 bases, 4 bases remained unmatched. In germline, CDR1 is DFQATT, CDR2 SNEGSKA (reference sequence). A second roughly 6 to 11 cycle PCR used barcoded and J-beta primers. Every cDNA molecule bore a tag from a template-switch adaptor containing 12 random nucleotides. All samples gave at least 2.5 million CDR3-containing paired-end reads. MiXCR was run by TCRdb on the 5' RACE reads, yielding one entry per CDR3 protein. Seen here are about 1,500,000 distinct CDR3 sequences, approximately 40% observed once, and the top ten hold under 8%. Every sample gave at least 5.5 micrograms of total RNA when it was extracted. Study-wide points: Among T cells, TCR beta diversity per million cells dropped roughly linearly as age rose.

This chain joins TRBV20-1 and TRBJ2-1; 9 nucleotides match TRBD2. The sequenced sample was blood. This clonotype was sampled from a young woman in good health. Here the CDR3 reads CSASSGLAYNEQFF. CDR3 nucleotide sequence: TGCAGTGCTAGTTCGGGACTAGCTTACAATGAGCAGTTCTTC.